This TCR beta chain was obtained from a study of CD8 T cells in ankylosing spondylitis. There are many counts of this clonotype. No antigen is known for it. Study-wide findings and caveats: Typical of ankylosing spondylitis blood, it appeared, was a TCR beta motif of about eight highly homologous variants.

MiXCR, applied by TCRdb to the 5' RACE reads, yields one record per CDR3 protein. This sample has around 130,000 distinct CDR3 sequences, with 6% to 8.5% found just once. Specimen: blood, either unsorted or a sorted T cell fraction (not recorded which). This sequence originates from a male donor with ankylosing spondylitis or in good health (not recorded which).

CDR3 nucleotide sequence: TGCGCCAGCAGCTCCAGAGTCGGGTACGAGCAGTACTTC. It encodes CASSSRVGYEQYF. The chain recombines TRBV5-1 with TRBJ2-7; D gene unclear. This CDR3 is built from 13 residues. Trimming took off 3 bases at V and 4 bases at J, with 11 bases between the two ends. CDR1 is SGHRS and CDR2 is YFSETQ in the germline V gene.